The sample holds many counts of the clone carrying this T cell receptor beta chain. Its antigen is not known. Germline V gives CDR1 ENHRY, CDR2 SYGVKD. V gave up 10 bases and J gave up 4 bases; unmatched junction bases: 4. The CDR3 covers 13 residues. The time point: newly diagnosed GD, antithyroid drugs for less than 3 months. PBMC-derived RNA was used for the TCR library. Graves' disease diagnosis followed American Thyroid Association guidelines. The sample belongs to a study of regulatory T cells in long-lasting Graves disease. Study summary: For under 3 months, newly diagnosed Graves' patients had been taking antithyroid drugs. Study observations and caveats: Persistent-disease Graves' patients showed less TCR diversity than new cases.

The TCR beta library used iRepertoire HTBI primers with Arm-PCR amplification of CDR3. TCRdb used MiXCR to reprocess the multiplex PCR reads, holding one entry per CDR3 protein. There are hundreds of thousands of distinct CDR3 sequences in the sample; approximately 15% occur only once, and 15% to 20% lies in the top ten. Separately, the same data were catalogued under a study of T cells in Graves' hyperthyroidism and ophthalmopathy.

The clonotype originates from a woman aged 30 to 39 with Graves disease. This chain joins TRBV10-3 and TRBJ1-4; 9 bases fit TRBD1. The source was peripheral blood mononuclear cells (PBMCs), collected at new diagnosis, from a patient treated with antithyroid drugs. For the CDR3, the DNA is TGTGCCACCAGGACAGGGGTTAATGAAAAACTGTTTTTT. This sequence encodes CATRTGVNEKLFF.